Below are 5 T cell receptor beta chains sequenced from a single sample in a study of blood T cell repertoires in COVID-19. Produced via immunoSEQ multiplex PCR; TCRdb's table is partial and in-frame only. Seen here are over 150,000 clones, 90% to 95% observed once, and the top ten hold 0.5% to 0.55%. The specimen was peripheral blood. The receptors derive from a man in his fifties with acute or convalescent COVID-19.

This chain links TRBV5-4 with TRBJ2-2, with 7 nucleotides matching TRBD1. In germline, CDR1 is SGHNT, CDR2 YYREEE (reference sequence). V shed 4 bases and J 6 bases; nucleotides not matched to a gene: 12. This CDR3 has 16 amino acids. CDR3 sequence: CASSELTGRGPGELFF. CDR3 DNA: TGTGCCAGCAGCGAATTGACAGGGAGAGGGCCCGGGGAGCTGTTTTTT. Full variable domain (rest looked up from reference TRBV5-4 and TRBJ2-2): ETGVTQSPTHLIKTRGQQVTLRCSSQSGHNTVSWYQQALGQGPQFIFQYYREEENGRGNFPPRFSGLQFPNYSSELNVNALELDDSALYLCASSELTGRGPGELFFGEGSRLTVL.

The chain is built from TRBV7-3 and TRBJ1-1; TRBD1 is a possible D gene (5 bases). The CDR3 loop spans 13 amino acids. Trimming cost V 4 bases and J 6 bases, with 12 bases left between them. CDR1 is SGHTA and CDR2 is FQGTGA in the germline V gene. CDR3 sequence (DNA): TGTGCCAGCAGCTCCGATAGGGGCGCTGAAGCTTTCTTT. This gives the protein CASSSDRGAEAFF.

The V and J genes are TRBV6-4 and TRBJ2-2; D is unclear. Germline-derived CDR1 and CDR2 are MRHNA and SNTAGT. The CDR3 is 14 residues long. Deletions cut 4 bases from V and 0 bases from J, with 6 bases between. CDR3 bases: TGTGCCAGCAGTGCCGCAGCGAACACCGGGGAGCTGTTTTTT. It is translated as CASSAAANTGELFF.

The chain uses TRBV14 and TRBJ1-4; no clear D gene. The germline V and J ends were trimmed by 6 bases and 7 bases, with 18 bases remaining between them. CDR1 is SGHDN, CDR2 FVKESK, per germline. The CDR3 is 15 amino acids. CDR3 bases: TGTGCCAGCAGTCCCGGGTCCCACCAGAGTGAAAAACTGTTTTTT. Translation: CASSPGSHQSEKLFF.

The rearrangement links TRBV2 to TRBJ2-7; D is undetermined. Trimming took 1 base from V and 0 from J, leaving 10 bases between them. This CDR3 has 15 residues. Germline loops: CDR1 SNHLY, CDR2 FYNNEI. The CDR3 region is CASSEGPRSSYEQYF. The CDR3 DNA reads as TGTGCCAGCAGTGAAGGACCTAGGAGCTCCTACGAGCAGTACTTC.